This T cell receptor (beta chain) was documented in a study of cytomegalovirus exposure and HLA in healthy donors. Looked up from germline, CDR1 is SEHNR and CDR2 is FQNEAQ (reference sequence). This CDR3 contains 14 residues. Trimming at V came to 5 bases and at J to 3 bases, leaving 7 bases not matched to a gene. Vbeta (60) and Jbeta (13) primers were used in the PCR. Data came from immunoSEQ multiplex PCR; TCRdb stores just in-frame clones and leaves some out. In the table there are 150,000 to 200,000 clones, approximately 80% of which are singletons. The chain employs TRBV7-9 and TRBJ2-7; TRBD1 matches at 7 bases. Sequenced: PBMCs. The sequence derives from a male donor in good health and CMV-seronegative. CDR3: CASSPRQGSYEQYF. CDR3 DNA: TGTGCCAGCAGCCCGAGACAGGGTAGCTACGAGCAGTACTTC.